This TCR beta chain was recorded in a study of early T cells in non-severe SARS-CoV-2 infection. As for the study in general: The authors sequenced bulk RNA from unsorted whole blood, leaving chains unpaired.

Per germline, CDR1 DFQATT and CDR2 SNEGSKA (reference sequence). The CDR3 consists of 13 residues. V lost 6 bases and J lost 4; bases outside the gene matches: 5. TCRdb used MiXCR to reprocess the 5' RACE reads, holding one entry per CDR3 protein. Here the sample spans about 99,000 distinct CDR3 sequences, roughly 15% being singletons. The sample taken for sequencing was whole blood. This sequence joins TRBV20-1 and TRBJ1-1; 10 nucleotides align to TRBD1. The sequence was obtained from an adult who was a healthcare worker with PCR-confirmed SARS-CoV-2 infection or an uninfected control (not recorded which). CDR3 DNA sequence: TGCAGTGCCAGACGGACAGGGGGCACTGAAGCTTTCTTT. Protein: CSARRTGGTEAFF.